What follows are 18 T cell receptor beta chains derived from one specimen sequenced in a study of T-cell memory formation after mild COVID-19. TCRdb recomputed calls from the 5' RACE reads with MiXCR, one row per CDR3 protein. The data hold around 310,000 distinct CDR3 sequences, with less than 20% observed a single time. Sequencing was carried out using PBMCs or a T cell subset sorted from them (not recorded which). These receptor sequences come from a man aged 18 to 35 who had mild COVID-19 (a few samples of this study predate the infection). Cell type and time point are not known.

This clonotype was observed many times. The chain is built from TRBV6-4 and TRBJ2-3, with TRBD2 matching 8 bases. Germline lookup yields CDR1 MRHNA and CDR2 SNTAGT. This CDR3 is 16 amino acids long. V trimming: 2 bases; J trimming: 4 bases; junction bases outside the gene matches: 8. Here the CDR3 DNA reads TGTGCCAGCAGTGACGGGGTCGGGGGGGCCCCAGATACGCAGTATTTT. Protein: CASSDGVGGAPDTQYF.

This clonotype occurred a few times. J is TRBJ2-5 and V is TRBV4-1; 7 positions match TRBD2. Germline V CDR1 and CDR2: MGHRA, YSYEKL. The CDR3 consists of 13 residues. V lost 8 bases to trimming and J lost 4 bases; unmatched junction nucleotides: 7. The CDR3 DNA reads as TGCGCCAGCGCCCCGCTAGCGGCAGAGACCCAGTACTTC. It translates to CASAPLAAETQYF.

The chain employs TRBV7-2 and TRBJ1-1; no firm D call. CDR1 is SGHTA, CDR2 FQGNSA, per germline. Between the trimmed V and J ends, which lost 3 bases and 7 bases, there was a span of 9 bases. The CDR3 is 12 residues long. CDR3 sequence reads: CASSFYSDEAFF. The CDR3 bases are TGTGCCAGCAGCTTCTACAGTGATGAAGCTTTCTTT.

In its sample, this clonotype was seen many times. The V call is TRBV7-3, the J call TRBJ1-1; maybe TRBD1 (5 bases). CDR1 and CDR2 from the germline V gene are SGHTA and FQGTGA. V was clipped by 6 bases and J by 4 bases, with 12 bases between them. The CDR3 is 13 amino acids. This CDR3 reads CASSPGWGTEAFF. CDR3 bases: TGTGCCAGCAGTCCAGGGTGGGGCACTGAAGCTTTCTTT.

The rearrangement uses TRBV28 and TRBJ2-5; D perhaps matches TRBD2 (5 bases). This CDR3 is built from 14 residues. V lost 6 bases, J lost 0 bases, and 11 bases lay in between. CDR1 and CDR2 (germline): MDHEN, SYDVKM. This chain's CDR3 is CASSMTGNQETQYF. Here the CDR3 DNA reads TGTGCCAGCAGCATGACGGGGAACCAAGAGACCCAGTACTTC.

The rearrangement uses TRBV12-3 or TRBV12-4 and TRBJ2-3; D is possibly TRBD1 or TRBD2 (5 bases each). The CDR3 is 17 residues long. Trimming left V 5 bases short and J 4 bases short, with 22 bases between. CDR3 sequence: CASSHMTGTGAPDTQYF. CDR3 sequence (DNA): TGTGCCAGCAGTCACATGACCGGGACCGGGGCGCCAGATACGCAGTATTTT.

This clonotype appeared a few times. The CDR3 region is CASSFFQRGVRETQYF. The CDR3 coding sequence is TGTGCCAGCAGTTTTTTCCAGCGGGGTGTTAGGGAGACCCAGTACTTC. V gene TRBV27 combines with J gene TRBJ2-5, with 7 bases identical to TRBD2. The CDR3 length is 16 residues. The V and J ends lost 3 bases and 5 bases, in that order; junction bases with no gene match: 12. Germline assignment: CDR1 MNHEY and CDR2 SMNVEV (reference sequence).

This clonotype was counted many times. The chain has TRBV6-2 or TRBV6-3 and TRBJ1-1; possible D gene TRBD1, 5 bases. This CDR3 is built from 19 residues. In germline, CDR1 is MNHEY, CDR2 SVGEGT. V gave up 6 bases and J gave up 7 bases, with 33 bases separating them. CDR3 region: CASRRRPALRVGRDGEAFF. The CDR3 coding sequence is TGTGCCAGCAGACGGAGGCCAGCACTCAGGGTAGGACGGGACGGTGAAGCTTTCTTT.

The V and J genes are TRBV7-2 and TRBJ1-4; D gene uncertain. Trimming cost V 6 bases and J 7 bases, with 12 bases left between them. The CDR3 is 13 amino acids. CDR1 and CDR2 (germline): SGHTA, FQGNSA. The CDR3 spells CASSRREGEKLFF. The CDR3, as DNA: TGTGCCAGCAGTCGCCGGGAGGGTGAAAAACTGTTTTTT.

CDR3: CASSRREVDYGYTF. In DNA form, the CDR3 reads TGTGCCAGCAGCCGCCGAGAGGTAGACTATGGCTACACCTTC. This chain links TRBV3-1 with TRBJ1-2; no clear D. Trimming took 4 bases from V and 3 from J, leaving 12 bases between them. The CDR3 has 14 amino acids. Germline V lookup: CDR1 LGHDT, CDR2 YNNKEL (reference sequence).

The sample holds a few counts of this clonotype. The chain has TRBV7-2 and TRBJ2-7, with 10 bases aligning to TRBD1. The CDR3 length is 14 residues. With V trimmed by 5 bases and J by 7 bases, 8 bases remained unmatched. Germline V CDR1 and CDR2: SGHTA, FQGNSA. The chain's CDR3 is CASSRRQGAGEQYF. CDR3 bases: TGTGCCAGCAGCCGTCGACAGGGGGCGGGGGAGCAGTACTTC.

The genes are TRBV20-1 and TRBJ1-1; 9 bases fit TRBD1. V shed 6 bases and J 3 bases; nucleotides not matched to a gene: 5. CDR3 size: 13 residues. Germline V gives CDR1 DFQATT, CDR2 SNEGSKA (reference sequence). CDR3 amino acids: CSAIDRGDTEAFF. CDR3 bases: TGCAGTGCCATCGACAGGGGGGACACTGAAGCTTTCTTT.

Only a few counts were recorded for this clonotype. The genes are TRBV10-3 and TRBJ2-7; D is unclear. Trimming left V 6 bases short and J 3 bases short, with 9 bases between. The germline V gene has CDR1 ENHRY and CDR2 SYGVKD. The CDR3 sequence is 12 residues long. The CDR3 loop is CAISQYSYEQYF. CDR3 DNA sequence: TGTGCCATCAGCCAGTACAGCTACGAGCAGTACTTC.

V gene TRBV4-3 combines with J gene TRBJ1-2; D is ambiguous. Germline assignment: CDR1 LGHNA and CDR2 YSLEER. The CDR3 runs 15 residues. V was cut by 0 bases and J by 1 base, with 9 bases left in between. CDR3: CASSQEAGSNYGYTF. The DNA of the CDR3 is TGCGCCAGCAGCCAAGAAGCAGGAAGTAACTATGGCTACACCTTC.

V usage is TRBV2 and J usage is TRBJ1-5; possible D gene TRBD1, 5 bases. Germline CDR1 and CDR2: SNHLY and FYNNEI. The V gene lost 4 bases and the J gene lost 4 bases, with 14 bases spanning the gap. This CDR3 is 15 amino acids long. CDR3 in amino acids: CASSVGLWTNQPQHF. Here the CDR3 DNA reads TGTGCCAGCAGTGTAGGGTTGTGGACAAATCAGCCCCAGCATTTT. The full variable domain, rest sourced from reference TRBV2 and TRBJ1-5, is EPEVTQTPSHQVTQMGQEVILRCVPISNHLYFYWYRQILGQKVEFLVSFYNNEISEKSEIFDDQFSVERPDGSNFTLKIRSTKLEDSAMYFCASSVGLWTNQPQHFGDGTRLSIL.

The genes are TRBV15 and TRBJ1-5; unclear D gene. V lost 3 bases and J 7 bases, leaving 7 bases between the germline ends. This CDR3 region has 12 residues. Looked up from germline, CDR1 is LNHNV and CDR2 is YYDKDF (reference sequence). The CDR3: CATSRSDQPQHF. For the CDR3, the DNA is TGTGCCACCAGCAGGAGCGACCAGCCCCAGCATTTT.

This clonotype was counted only a few times. The J gene is TRBJ2-4, the V gene TRBV29-1; D is undetermined. Deletions cut 3 bases from V and 7 bases from J, with 7 bases between. From germline, CDR1 is SQVTM and CDR2 ANQGSEA. The CDR3 length is 11 residues. The CDR3 sequence: CSVDTANIQYF. In DNA form, the CDR3 reads TGCAGCGTTGATACAGCCAACATTCAGTACTTC.

CDR3 loop: CASSSSPNIQYF. As DNA, the CDR3 is TGTGCCAGCAGTTCCAGTCCCAACATTCAGTACTTC. The gene calls are TRBV12-3 or TRBV12-4 and TRBJ2-4; no clear D gene. V was shortened by 4 bases and J by 7 bases, with 8 bases between the two germline ends. This CDR3 region has 12 residues.